These 9 T cell receptor beta chains were sequenced from one sample in a study of read filtering for tumor transcriptome and immune sequencing. The library was built from roughly 400 ng RNA with molecular barcoded adaptors for alpha/delta and beta/gamma chains. TCRdb recomputed calls from the reads with MiXCR, one row per CDR3 protein. The sample lists about 86,000 distinct CDR3 sequences, around 12% occurring once. The sequencing sample was made of a population of CD138-negative cells sorted from bone marrow. The receptors were gathered from a donor aged 40 or older with multiple myeloma.

At least ten counts were recorded for this clonotype. The rearrangement joins TRBV29-1 to TRBJ2-5, with 7 bases lining up with TRBD1. There are 14 residues in the CDR3. Germline CDR1 and CDR2: SQVTM and ANQGSEA. After removal of 4 bases from V and 1 base from J, the junction contained 6 bases not matched to a gene. The CDR3 region has the DNA TGCAGCGTTGGCCTGACAGGGAGCCAAGAGACCCAGTACTTC. Translated, it gives CSVGLTGSQETQYF.

This rearrangement joins TRBV11-2 to TRBJ1-4, with 8 nucleotides matching TRBD1. J was trimmed by 4 bases and V by 6 bases; bases with no gene match: 10. Germline loops: CDR1 SGHAT, CDR2 FQNNGV. This CDR3 contains 16 residues. The CDR3 protein is CASSLHRDRLNEKLFF. The DNA for the CDR3 is TGTGCCAGCAGTCTACACCGGGACAGGCTTAATGAAAAACTGTTTTTT.

The rearrangement joins TRBV28 to TRBJ2-7; 7 bases agree with TRBD1. The germline V gene encodes CDR1 MDHEN and CDR2 SYDVKM. This CDR3 is 13 amino acids long. V was pared by 6 bases and J by 6 bases, with 8 bases of the junction left unmatched. CDR3: CASSSGNRGEQYF. In DNA form, the CDR3 reads TGTGCCAGCAGCTCCGGAAACAGGGGCGAGCAGTACTTC.

The chain uses TRBV14 and TRBJ2-5, with 12 bases aligning to TRBD2. The CDR3 contains 15 residues. CDR1 is SGHDN and CDR2 is FVKESK in the germline V gene. Trimming cost V 0 bases and J 5 bases; bases outside gene matches: 1. CDR3 coding DNA: TGTGCCAGCAGCCAAGATCTAGCGGGAGGGGAGACCCAGTACTTC. This codes for CASSQDLAGGETQYF.

The sample holds many counts of this clonotype. This sequence joins TRBV29-1 and TRBJ1-2, with D possibly TRBD1 on 5 matching bases. Trimming removed 1 base at V and 2 bases at J, with 11 bases between. Germline CDR1 and CDR2: SQVTM and ANQGSEA. This CDR3 has 14 residues. The CDR3 protein is CSVEVWGPNYGYTF. In DNA form, the CDR3 reads TGCAGCGTTGAAGTATGGGGACCGAACTATGGCTACACCTTC.

Ten or more counts support this clonotype. V gene TRBV4-1 combines with J gene TRBJ1-1; D not certain. The germline CDR1 and CDR2 sequences are MGHRA and YSYEKL. Trimming pared 0 bases from V and 6 bases from J, leaving 8 bases between. The CDR3 extends over 13 amino acids. The CDR3 DNA reads TGCGCCAGCAGCCAAGAGTCCCGCGCTGAAGCTTTCTTT. Amino acids: CASSQESRAEAFF.

The chain employs TRBV12-3 or TRBV12-4 and TRBJ2-2; 9 nucleotides agree with TRBD2. V lost 5 bases, J lost 8 bases, and 9 bases stayed unmatched. This CDR3 has 15 amino acids. In DNA form, the CDR3 reads TGTGCCAGCAGTCGTACCGGGACTAGCTTTGGGGAGCTGTTTTTT. Translating it yields CASSRTGTSFGELFF.

Concerning this clonotype itself: At one of its ends the junction is not consistent with the germline gene, which may arise from a read error. The CDR3 DNA is TGTGCCAGCAAAGGACAGGGCAACCAGCCCCAGCATTTT. Its translation: CASKGQGNQPQHF. V and J are TRBV6-1 and TRBJ1-5; 8 nucleotides align to TRBD1. The CDR3 is 13 residues long. In germline, CDR1 is MNHNS, CDR2 SASEGT.

Ten or more counts support this clonotype. V gene TRBV20-1 combines with J gene TRBJ2-4; the match to TRBD1 covers 10 bases. The germline V gene has CDR1 DFQATT and CDR2 SNEGSKA (reference sequence). Losses at the gene ends were 4 bases for V and 9 bases for J; bases not matched to a gene: 12. The CDR3 covers 15 residues. Here the CDR3 reads CSANDRGRDRAIQYF. CDR3 DNA sequence: TGCAGTGCTAACGACAGGGGGCGGGACCGGGCCATTCAGTACTTC.